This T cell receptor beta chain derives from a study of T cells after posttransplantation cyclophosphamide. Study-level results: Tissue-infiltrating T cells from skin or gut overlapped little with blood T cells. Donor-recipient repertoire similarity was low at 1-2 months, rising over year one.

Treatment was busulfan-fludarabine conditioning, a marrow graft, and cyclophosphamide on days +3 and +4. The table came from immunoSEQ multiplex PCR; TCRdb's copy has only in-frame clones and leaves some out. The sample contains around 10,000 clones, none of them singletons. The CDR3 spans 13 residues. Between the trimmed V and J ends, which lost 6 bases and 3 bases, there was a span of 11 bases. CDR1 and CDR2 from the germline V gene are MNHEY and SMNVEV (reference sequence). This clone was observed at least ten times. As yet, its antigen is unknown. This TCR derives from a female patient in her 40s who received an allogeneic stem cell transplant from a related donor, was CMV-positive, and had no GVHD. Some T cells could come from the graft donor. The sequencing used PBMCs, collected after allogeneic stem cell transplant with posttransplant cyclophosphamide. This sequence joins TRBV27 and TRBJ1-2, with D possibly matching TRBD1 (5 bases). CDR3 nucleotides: TGTGCCAGCAGCCTCAGGGAAGACTATGGCTACACCTTC. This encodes CASSLREDYGYTF.